These 7 T cell receptor beta chains share one sample of origin, sequenced in a study of PD-1 blockade in mismatch repair-deficient tumors. Sequencing used immunoSEQ multiplex PCR; TCRdb keeps in-frame clones, though not all of them. The sample records tens of thousands of clones, roughly 88% being singletons. The material sequenced was peripheral blood, taken 52 weeks after starting pembrolizumab. Receptors were obtained from an adult with mismatch repair-deficient cancer.

The chain joins TRBV28 to TRBJ2-7; the D gene is possibly TRBD2 (6 bases). V was trimmed by 6 bases and J by 3 bases, leaving 12 bases between them. This CDR3 region has 13 residues. Germline CDR1 MDHEN, CDR2 SYDVKM. This chain's CDR3 is CASSQEGSYEQYF. The DNA for the CDR3 is TGTGCCAGCAGCCAGGAGGGGAGCTACGAGCAGTACTTC.

The chain combines TRBV25-1 with TRBJ2-3, with 9 positions matching TRBD2. This CDR3 spans 15 amino acids. V lost 1 base, J lost 4 bases, and 3 bases stayed unmatched. Germline loops: CDR1 MGHDK, CDR2 SYGVNS. The CDR3 loop is CASSEFSGSSDTQYF. As DNA, the CDR3 is TGTGCCAGCAGTGAATTTAGCGGGAGCTCAGATACGCAGTATTTT.

The V gene is TRBV27, the J gene TRBJ2-7; tentatively, D is TRBD1 (5 bases). V lost 3 bases to trimming and J lost 7 bases, with 13 bases between them. This CDR3 contains 13 residues. CDR1 and CDR2 from the germline V gene are MNHEY and SMNVEV (reference sequence). CDR3 coding DNA: TGTGCCAGCAGTTTCGGCAGGGAAAATGAGCAGTACTTC. Residues: CASSFGRENEQYF.

This sequence joins TRBV4-1 and TRBJ1-3; D is unclear. Per germline, CDR1 MGHRA and CDR2 YSYEKL. V shed 2 bases and J shed 4 bases, with 6 bases lying between them. The CDR3 loop spans 13 amino acids. CDR3 region: CASSQTQGNTIYF. The CDR3 nucleotides are TGCGCCAGCAGCCAAACACAGGGAAACACCATATATTTT.

This chain uses TRBV19 with TRBJ2-3, with D hard to call. V was trimmed by 7 bases and J by 3 bases, leaving 14 bases between them. The CDR3 extends over 14 amino acids. CDR1 is LNHDA and CDR2 is SQIVND in the germline V gene (reference sequence). CDR3 in amino acids: CASTPSGRTDTQYF. For the CDR3, the DNA is TGTGCCAGTACCCCGTCGGGTAGGACAGATACGCAGTATTTT.

V and J are TRBV5-1 and TRBJ2-5; 8 bases map to TRBD1. V lost 4 bases to trimming and J lost 4 bases; unmatched junction nucleotides: 9. CDR1 is SGHRS, CDR2 YFSETQ, per germline. The length of the CDR3 is 15 residues. CDR3 coding DNA: TGCGCCAGCAGCCCCTACGACAGGGGAGGAGAGACCCAGTACTTC. Translated: CASSPYDRGGETQYF.

This chain links TRBV6-6 with TRBJ1-5; 7 bases align to TRBD1. The germline V gene has CDR1 MNHNY and CDR2 SVGAGI (reference sequence). J lost 4 bases, V lost 6 bases, and 0 bases had no gene match. The CDR3 extends over 12 amino acids. This CDR3 reads CASRTGNQPQHF. The CDR3 DNA reads TGTGCCAGCAGGACAGGGAATCAGCCCCAGCATTTT.